The text below deals with one T cell receptor (beta chain). The data stem from a study of PD-1 blockade in classical Hodgkin lymphoma. Each patient experienced a relapse that followed autologous stem cell transplantation, and brentuximab vedotin exposure varied. Only in-frame clones appear in the TCRdb table, and some are missing; sequencing was by immunoSEQ multiplex PCR. Seen here are around 12,000 clones, approximately 77% observed once, and the top ten hold approximately 35%. Per germline, CDR1 SGHAT and CDR2 FQNNGV. V was clipped by 5 bases and J by 0 bases, with 17 bases between them. This CDR3 is built from 16 residues.

This rearrangement joins TRBV11-2 to TRBJ2-7; D remains ambiguous. This specimen was peripheral blood mononuclear cells (PBMCs), taken at baseline. The origin of this receptor is a human donor with classical Hodgkin lymphoma. The CDR3 region is CASSPISGLGSYEQYF. The DNA for the CDR3 is TGTGCCAGCAGCCCTATCTCCGGGTTGGGCTCCTACGAGCAGTACTTC.